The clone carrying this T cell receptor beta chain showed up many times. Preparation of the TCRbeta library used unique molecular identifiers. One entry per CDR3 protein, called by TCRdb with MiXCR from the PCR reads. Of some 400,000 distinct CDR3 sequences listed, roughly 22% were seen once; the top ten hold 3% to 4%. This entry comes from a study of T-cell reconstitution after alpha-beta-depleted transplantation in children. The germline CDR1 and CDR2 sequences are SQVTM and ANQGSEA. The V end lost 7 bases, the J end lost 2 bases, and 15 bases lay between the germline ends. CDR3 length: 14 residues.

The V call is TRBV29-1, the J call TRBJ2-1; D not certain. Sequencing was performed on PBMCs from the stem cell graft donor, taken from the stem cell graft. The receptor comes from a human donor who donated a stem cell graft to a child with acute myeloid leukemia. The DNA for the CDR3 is TGCAGCGCCGCAAGCATAAGCCCCTACAATGAGCAGTTCTTC. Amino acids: CSAASISPYNEQFF.